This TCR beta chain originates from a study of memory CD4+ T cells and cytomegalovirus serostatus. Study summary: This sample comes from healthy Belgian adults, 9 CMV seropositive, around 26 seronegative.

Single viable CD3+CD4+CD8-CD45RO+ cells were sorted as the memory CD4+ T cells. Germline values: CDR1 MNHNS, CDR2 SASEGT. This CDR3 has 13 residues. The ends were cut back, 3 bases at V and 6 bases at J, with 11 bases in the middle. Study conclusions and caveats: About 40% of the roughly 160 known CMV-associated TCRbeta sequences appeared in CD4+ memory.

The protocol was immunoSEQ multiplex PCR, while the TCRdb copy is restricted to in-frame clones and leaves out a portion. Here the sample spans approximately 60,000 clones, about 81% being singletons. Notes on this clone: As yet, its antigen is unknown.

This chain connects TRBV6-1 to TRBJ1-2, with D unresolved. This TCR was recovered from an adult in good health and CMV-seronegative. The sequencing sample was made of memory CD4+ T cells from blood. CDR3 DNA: TGTGCCAGCAGTGAGGGGTGGAAGGATGGCTACACCTTC. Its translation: CASSEGWKDGYTF.